This TCR beta chain appears in the sequencing data of a study of OX40 agonist ivuxolimab in advanced cancers. Some background on the complete study: Ivuxolimab was a fully human IgG2 agonistic monoclonal antibody targeting the costimulatory receptor OX40 (CD134). Partial responses occurred in three dose-escalation patients, of whom one had hepatocellular carcinoma and two had cutaneous melanoma. The purpose of peripheral TCRbeta sequencing was to test whether ivuxolimab changed TCR sequence diversity and led to clonal T-cell expansion. In the dose-escalation cohort, roughly 80% of patients were male, and the mean age was around 60 years, with a range of 23 to 79. Prior anti-PD-1, anti-PD-L1 or anti-CTLA-4 therapy was permitted, and checkpoint inhibitors had been received by roughly two fifths of dose-escalation patients. The paper describes the monotherapy dose-escalation part (N ≈ 50 patients) of the phase I trial of ivuxolimab. Intravenous ivuxolimab was administered to patients every 2 weeks at six dose levels: 0.01, 0.1, 0.3, 1.5, 3 and 10 mg/kg. Of the approximately 54 patients in dose escalation, around 20 had hepatocellular carcinoma, roughly 15 had melanoma, 9 had renal cell carcinoma and 9 had head and neck cancer. Overall study outcomes, separate from this receptor: Partial responders in the 0.1-3.0 mg/kg groups had among the lowest normalized peripheral clonal expansion, especially among CD8+ T cells. After ivuxolimab, more expanded clones were found on average in CD8+ T cells than in CD4+ T cells. The antigen specificity of the peripheral T cells that underwent clonal expansion was not determined. Low levels of normalized T-cell clonal expansion were also seen in some nonresponding patients. At doses from 0.1 to 3.0 mg/kg, clonal expansion was seen in both CD4+ and CD8+ blood T cells between baseline and week 6.

The trial excluded patients who had a history of autoimmune disease or who were on systemic immunosuppression. Peripheral blood for TCR sequencing was drawn from every dose cohort at baseline, at cycle 4 day 1 and at cycle 7 day 1. Samples came from an open-label, multicenter, first-in-human phase I dose-escalation trial of ivuxolimab. Adults with locally advanced or metastatic head and neck squamous cell, hepatocellular, melanoma or renal cell carcinoma were enrolled in the trial. Before TCR sequencing, CD4+ and CD8+ T cells were separately sorted from peripheral blood. Comment on this clone: It has no known antigen specificity. Qualities for individual bases were not recorded, and no much larger clone is one base off.

Genomic DNA was isolated from the sorted cells so that the TCRbeta CDR3 region could be sequenced. TCRbeta CDR3 regions were sequenced using the immunoSEQ Assay. TCRdb provides this immuneACCESS table in a form limited to in-frame rearrangements. Some clones are lacking; in checked studies, under half of them reflect an unresolved V gene, and why the rest are absent is not known. The sample table holds 85,000 to 130,000 clones, of which about nine tenths were seen once. The top ten constitute more than 0.4% of the sample. CDR1 and CDR2, per the germline V gene (reference sequence), are LNHDA and SQIVND. V trim: 3 bases; J trim: 12 bases; unmatched bases: 12. Spanning cysteine to phenylalanine, the CDR3 consists of 15 amino acids. Only the CDR3 DNA stays, 45 bases, in frame from base 1.

The chain is made from TRBV19 and TRBJ1-4, with 8 bases matching TRBD1. The TCR comes from an adult with an advanced solid tumor such as melanoma, head and neck, liver or kidney cancer. Sequencing used CD4+ or CD8+ T cells sorted from blood, obtained in a trial of the OX40 agonist ivuxolimab. At the DNA level, the sequence is TGTGCCAGTAGTATTGGACAGGGAAGCCGAGACCAACTGTTTTTT. Translated, this gives CASSIGQGSRDQLFF.